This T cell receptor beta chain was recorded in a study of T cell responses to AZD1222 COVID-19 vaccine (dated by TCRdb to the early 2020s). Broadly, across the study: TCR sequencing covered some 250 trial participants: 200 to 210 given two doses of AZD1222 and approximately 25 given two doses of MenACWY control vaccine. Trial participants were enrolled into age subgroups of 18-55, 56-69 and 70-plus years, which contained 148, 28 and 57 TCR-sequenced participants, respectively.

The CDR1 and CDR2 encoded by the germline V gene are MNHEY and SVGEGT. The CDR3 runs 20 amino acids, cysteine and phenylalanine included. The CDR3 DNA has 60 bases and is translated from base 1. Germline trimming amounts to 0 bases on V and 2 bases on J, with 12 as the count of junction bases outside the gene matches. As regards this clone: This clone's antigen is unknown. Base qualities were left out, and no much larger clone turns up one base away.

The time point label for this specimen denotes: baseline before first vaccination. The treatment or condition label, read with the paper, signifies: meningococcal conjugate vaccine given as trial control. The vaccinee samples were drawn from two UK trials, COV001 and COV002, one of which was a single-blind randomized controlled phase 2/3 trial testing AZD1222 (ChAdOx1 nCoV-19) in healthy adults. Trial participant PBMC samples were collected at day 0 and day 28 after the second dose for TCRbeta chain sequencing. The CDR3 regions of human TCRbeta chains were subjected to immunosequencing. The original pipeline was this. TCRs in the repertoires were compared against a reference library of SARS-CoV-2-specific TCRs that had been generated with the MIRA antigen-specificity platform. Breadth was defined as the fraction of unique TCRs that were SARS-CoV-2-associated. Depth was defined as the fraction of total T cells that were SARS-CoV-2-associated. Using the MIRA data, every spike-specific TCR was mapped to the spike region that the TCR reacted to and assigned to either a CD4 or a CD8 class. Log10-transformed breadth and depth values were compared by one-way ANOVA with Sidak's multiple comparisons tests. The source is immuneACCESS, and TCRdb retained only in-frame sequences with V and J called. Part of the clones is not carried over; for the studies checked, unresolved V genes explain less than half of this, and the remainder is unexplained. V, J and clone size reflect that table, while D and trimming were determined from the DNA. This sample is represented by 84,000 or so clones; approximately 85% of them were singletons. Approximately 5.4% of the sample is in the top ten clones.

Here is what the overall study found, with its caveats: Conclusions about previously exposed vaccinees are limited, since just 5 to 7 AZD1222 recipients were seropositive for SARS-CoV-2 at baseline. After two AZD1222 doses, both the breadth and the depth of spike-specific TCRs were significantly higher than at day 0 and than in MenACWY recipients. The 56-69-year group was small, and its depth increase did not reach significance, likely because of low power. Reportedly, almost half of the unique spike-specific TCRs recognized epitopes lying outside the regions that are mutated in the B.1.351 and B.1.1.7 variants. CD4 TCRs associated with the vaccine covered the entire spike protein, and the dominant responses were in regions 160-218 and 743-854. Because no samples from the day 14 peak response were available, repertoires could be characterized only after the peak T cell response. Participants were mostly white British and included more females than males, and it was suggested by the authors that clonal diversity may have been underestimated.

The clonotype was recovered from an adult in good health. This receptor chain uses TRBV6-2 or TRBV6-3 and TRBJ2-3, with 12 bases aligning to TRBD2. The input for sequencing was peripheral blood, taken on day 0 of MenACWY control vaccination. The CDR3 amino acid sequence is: CASSYSASGGAPRVTDTQYF. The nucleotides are TGTGCCAGCAGTTACTCGGCTAGCGGGGGGGCCCCTAGAGTCACAGATACGCAGTATTTT.